The rows below give T cell receptor beta chains drawn from one sample of a study of blood T cell repertoires in COVID-19. Produced via immunoSEQ multiplex PCR; TCRdb's table is partial and in-frame only. The sample holds under 300,000 clones, 90% seen once. Sequencing used peripheral blood. The receptor set was obtained from a woman aged 60-75 years with COVID-19, enrolled during active disease. CDR3s include the opening cysteine and the closing phenylalanine or tryptophan. Fields, in order: clone size, J gene, V gene, D gene, CDR3 DNA, CDR3 protein. The D gene is left open where the match is weak. Expanded clones get a size class; other rows say once, few or many, or leave the size out.

size: .
J: TRBJ2-1
V: TRBV6-2/TRBV6-3
D: .
DNA: TGTGCCAGCAGTTACTCGTGGGCGGGCCTGAGCAATGAGCAGTTCTTC
CDR3: CASSYSWAGLSNEQFF

size: .
J: TRBJ2-3
V: TRBV4-3
D: TRBD2
DNA: TGCGCCAGCAGCCAAGGAGCGGGGGGGCGAGGAGATACGCAGTATTTT
CDR3: CASSQGAGGRGDTQYF

size: .
J: TRBJ2-5
V: TRBV11-2
D: .
DNA: TGTGCCAGCAGCCAGCGGCGGGGCAGAGAGACCCAGTACTTC
CDR3: CASSQRRGRETQYF

size: .
J: TRBJ1-1
V: TRBV12-3/TRBV12-4
D: .
DNA: TGTGCCAGCAGTTCGACTTCGAACACTGAAGCTTTCTTT
CDR3: CASSSTSNTEAFF

size: .
J: TRBJ1-5
V: TRBV12-5
D: TRBD1
DNA: TGTGCTAGTGGGTCAGGGGGCGATCAGCCCCAGCATTTT
CDR3: CASGSGGDQPQHF

size: .
J: TRBJ2-3
V: TRBV5-1
D: .
DNA: TGCGCCAGCAGCTTGGGGACTTACACAGATACGCAGTATTTT
CDR3: CASSLGTYTDTQYF

size: .
J: TRBJ2-2
V: TRBV19
D: TRBD2
DNA: TGTGCCAGTAGGAGAAGCGGGGGTAACACCGGGGAGCTGTTTTTT
CDR3: CASRRSGGNTGELFF

size: .
J: TRBJ1-5
V: TRBV7-2
D: TRBD1
DNA: TGTGCCAGCAGCCCCAGACAGGGGGGTCAGCCCCAGCATTTT
CDR3: CASSPRQGGQPQHF

size: .
J: TRBJ2-2
V: TRBV5-1
D: .
DNA: TGCGCCAGCAGCTTGGTAGAGGGCGGGGAGCTGTTTTTT
CDR3: CASSLVEGGELFF

size: .
J: TRBJ2-7
V: TRBV6-5
D: .
DNA: TGTGCCAGCAGTTACTCAGGGCGCGGGGCTTTCCTCGAGCAGTACTTC
CDR3: CASSYSGRGAFLEQYF

size: once
J: TRBJ2-7
V: TRBV7-2
D: TRBD1
DNA: TGTGCCAGCAGCTTAAGGCGAACAGGGGCCCCCTACGAGCAGTACTTC
CDR3: CASSLRRTGAPYEQYF

size: few
J: TRBJ2-7
V: TRBV7-2
D: TRBD1
DNA: TGTGCCAGCAGCTTCGGACAGGGGTTCCTCTCCTACGAGCAGTACTTC
CDR3: CASSFGQGFLSYEQYF

size: many
J: TRBJ2-3
V: TRBV4-2
D: TRBD2
DNA: TGTGCCAGCAGCCAAGCACTAGCGGGGGGGCCTGACACAGATACGCAGTATTTT
CDR3: CASSQALAGGPDTDTQYF

size: .
J: TRBJ1-5
V: TRBV6-2/TRBV6-3
D: .
DNA: TGTGCCAGCAGTTACGGGGAGGGAATACCGAATCAGCCCCAGCATTTT
CDR3: CASSYGEGIPNQPQHF

size: .
J: TRBJ1-1
V: TRBV3-1/TRBV3-2
D: .
DNA: TGTGCCAGCAGCCAAGATGGCAGAAACACTGAAGCTTTCTTT
CDR3: CASSQDGRNTEAFF

size: .
J: TRBJ1-1
V: TRBV5-1
D: .
DNA: TGCGCCAGCAGCTTGGAACAGGGTGGAGCTTTCTTT
CDR3: CASSLEQGGAFF

size: few
J: TRBJ1-6
V: TRBV3-1/TRBV3-2
D: .
DNA: TGTGCCAGCAGCCAACAGGGCAGTGGATCACCCCTCCACTTT
CDR3: CASSQQGSGSPLHF

size: .
J: TRBJ2-3
V: TRBV6-2/TRBV6-3
D: .
DNA: TGTGCCAGCAGTTCGACAGATACGCAGTATTTT
CDR3: CASSSTDTQYF

size: .
J: TRBJ1-1
V: TRBV12-5
D: .
DNA: TGTGCTAGTGGTTTGGTACTGGGGGGAACCCTGAACACTGAAGCTTTCTTT
CDR3: CASGLVLGGTLNTEAFF

size: .
J: TRBJ1-1
V: TRBV6-5
D: .
DNA: TGTGCCAGCAGTTACTCGAACGAGGGAATGGGTGAAGCTTTCTTT
CDR3: CASSYSNEGMGEAFF

size: .
J: TRBJ1-4
V: TRBV10-3
D: .
DNA: TGTGCCATCAGACAGGAGACTGGCGAAAAACTGTTTTTT
CDR3: CAIRQETGEKLFF

size: .
J: TRBJ1-1
V: TRBV11-2
D: TRBD1
DNA: TGTGCCAGCAGCAGGGACAGGGGAGGTGGCACTGAAGCTTTCTTT
CDR3: CASSRDRGGGTEAFF

size: .
J: TRBJ1-1
V: TRBV4-3
D: .
DNA: TGCGCCAGCAGCGGGCAGGACGGGGGAGCTTTCTTT
CDR3: CASSGQDGGAFF

size: .
J: TRBJ1-3
V: TRBV11-2
D: TRBD1
DNA: TGTGCCAGCAGCTTACGGGACAGAAAAAACACCATATATTTT
CDR3: CASSLRDRKNTIYF

size: .
J: TRBJ2-5
V: TRBV27
D: TRBD2
DNA: TGTGCCAGCAGCCGCCTAGCGGTAACCCCACTCATGAGGGCCCAGTACTTC
CDR3: CASSRLAVTPLMRAQYF

size: .
J: TRBJ2-2
V: TRBV11-3
D: TRBD1
DNA: TGTGCCAGCAGCAAGCAGACAGGGACGGGCGGGGAGCTGTTTTTT
CDR3: CASSKQTGTGGELFF

size: .
J: TRBJ2-7
V: TRBV4-1
D: .
DNA: TGCGCCAGCAGCCAGGAAGTTGGACACCGCTCCTACGAGCAGTACTTC
CDR3: CASSQEVGHRSYEQYF

size: .
J: TRBJ2-7
V: TRBV7-8
D: .
DNA: TGTGCCAGCAGCTTACAGGGCTACGAGCAGTACTTC
CDR3: CASSLQGYEQYF

size: .
J: TRBJ2-1
V: TRBV29-1
D: TRBD1
DNA: TGCAGCGTTGCTGACAGGGTCACCTACAATGAGCAGTTCTTC
CDR3: CSVADRVTYNEQFF

size: .
J: TRBJ1-5
V: TRBV19
D: TRBD1
DNA: TGTGCCAGTAGTATGGGACAGGGGGCTTTTCAGCCCCAGCATTTT
CDR3: CASSMGQGAFQPQHF

size: .
J: TRBJ1-2
V: TRBV7-9
D: .
DNA: TGTGCCAGCATCCATGGAGGGGATTGGAGCTATGGCTACACCTTC
CDR3: CASIHGGDWSYGYTF